This T cell receptor beta chain stems from a study of T cell responses to AZD1222 COVID-19 vaccine listed by TCRdb under 2021. A note on the overall study: AZD1222 recipients with second doses at about 4 weeks or about 12 weeks were pooled, because spike-specific TCR depth and breadth did not differ between schedules. Enrollment into the trials was organized by age into subgroups of 18-55, 56-69 and 70-plus years, and those subgroups contained 148, 28 and 57 TCR-sequenced participants, respectively. TCR sequencing was performed for about 250 trial participants, of whom roughly 200 were given two doses of AZD1222 and around 25 were given two doses of MenACWY control vaccine.

The CDR3 regions of human TCRbeta chains were analyzed by immunosequencing. Concerning the study's data processing: Repertoire TCRs were checked for matches against a reference library of SARS-CoV-2-specific TCRs that had been generated using the MIRA antigen-specificity platform. Breadth meant the fraction of unique TCRs that were SARS-CoV-2-associated, whereas depth meant the fraction of total T cells that were SARS-CoV-2-associated. Using the MIRA data, each spike-specific TCR was mapped to the spike region that the TCR reacts to and placed in a CD4 or CD8 class. Log10-transformed breadth and depth values were compared by one-way ANOVA with Sidak's multiple comparisons tests. TCRdb provides this immuneACCESS table in a form limited to in-frame rearrangements. Some clones are lacking; in checked studies, under half of them reflect an unresolved V gene, and why the rest are absent is not known. That table furnishes V, J and clone size, whereas the DNA furnished D and trimming. This sample comprises about 190,000 clones, approximately 92% of them detected only once. The ten largest clones capture over 1% of the sample.

Beyond this particular receptor, the publication reports: Most participants were white British and females outnumbered males, and the authors suggested that clonal diversity may have been underestimated. Vaccine-associated CD4 TCRs spanned the whole spike protein, with dominant responses in regions 160-218 and 743-854. The 56-69-year group was small, and its depth increase did not reach significance, likely because of low power. A significant rise in spike-specific TCR breadth and depth was observed after two AZD1222 doses relative to day 0 and relative to MenACWY recipients. Only six or seven AZD1222 recipients were SARS-CoV-2 seropositive at baseline, limiting conclusions about previously exposed vaccinees. Epitopes outside the regions mutated in the B.1.351 and B.1.1.7 variants were reportedly recognized by nearly half of the unique spike-specific TCRs. Because no day 14 peak-response samples were available, repertoires were characterized only after the peak T cell response.

In regard to this clone: Its antigen is currently not known. No qualities accompany the bases; no much larger clone lies one base away.

According to the study, the label for this sample's time point signals: baseline before first vaccination. Vaccinee samples came from UK trials COV001 and COV002, including a single-blind randomized controlled phase 2/3 trial of AZD1222 (ChAdOx1 nCoV-19) in healthy adults. Trial participant PBMC samples were collected at day 0 and day 28 after the second dose for TCRbeta chain sequencing. From the germline V gene (reference sequence), CDR1 is GTSNPN and CDR2 is SVGIG. The junction shows trimming of 3 bases on V and 6 bases on J, plus 12 bases between the germline ends. The CDR3 runs 12 amino acids, cysteine and phenylalanine included. Only the CDR3 portion is preserved as DNA: 36 bases, with reading frame beginning at the first base.

This sequence uses TRBV30 and TRBJ2-7; TRBD2 is a weak D gene call, 6 bases matching. Material: peripheral blood, obtained on day 0 of AZD1222 vaccination. The source of this sequence is an adult in good health. CDR3 sequence: CAWRAGFSEQYF. The DNA sequence is TGTGCCTGGAGGGCGGGGTTTTCCGAGCAGTACTTC.